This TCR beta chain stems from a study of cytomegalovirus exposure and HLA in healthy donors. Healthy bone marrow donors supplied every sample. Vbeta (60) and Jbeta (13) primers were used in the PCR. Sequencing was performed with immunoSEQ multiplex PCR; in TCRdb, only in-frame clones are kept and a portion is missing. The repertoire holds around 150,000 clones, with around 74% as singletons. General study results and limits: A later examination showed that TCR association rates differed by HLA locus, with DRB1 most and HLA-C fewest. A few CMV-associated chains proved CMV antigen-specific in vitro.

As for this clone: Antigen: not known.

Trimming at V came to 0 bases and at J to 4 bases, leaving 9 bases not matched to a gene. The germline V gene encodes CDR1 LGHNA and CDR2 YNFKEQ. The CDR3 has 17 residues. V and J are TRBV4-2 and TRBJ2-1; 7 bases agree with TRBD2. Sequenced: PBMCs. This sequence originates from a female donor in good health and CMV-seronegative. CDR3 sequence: CASSQDRAGEGYNEQFF. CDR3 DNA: TGTGCCAGCAGCCAAGATCGGGCGGGAGAGGGGTACAATGAGCAGTTCTTC.